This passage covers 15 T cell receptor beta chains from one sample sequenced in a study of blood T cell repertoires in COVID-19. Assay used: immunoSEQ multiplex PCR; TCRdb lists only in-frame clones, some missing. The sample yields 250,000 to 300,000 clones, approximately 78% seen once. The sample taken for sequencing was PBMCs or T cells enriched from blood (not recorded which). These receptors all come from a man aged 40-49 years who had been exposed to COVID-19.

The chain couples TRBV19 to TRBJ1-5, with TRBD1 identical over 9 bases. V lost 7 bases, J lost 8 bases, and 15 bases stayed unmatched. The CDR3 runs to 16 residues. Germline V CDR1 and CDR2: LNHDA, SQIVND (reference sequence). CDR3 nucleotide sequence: TGTGCCAGTACTAATAGGGGACAGGGTCTACTCGAGCCCCAGCATTTT. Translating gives CASTNRGQGLLEPQHF.

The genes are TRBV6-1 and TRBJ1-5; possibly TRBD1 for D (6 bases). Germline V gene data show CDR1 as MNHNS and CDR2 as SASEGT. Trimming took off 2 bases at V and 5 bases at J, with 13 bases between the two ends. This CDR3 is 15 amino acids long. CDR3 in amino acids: CASSERGWDDQPQHF. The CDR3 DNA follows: TGTGCCAGCAGTGAAAGGGGGTGGGATGATCAGCCCCAGCATTTT.

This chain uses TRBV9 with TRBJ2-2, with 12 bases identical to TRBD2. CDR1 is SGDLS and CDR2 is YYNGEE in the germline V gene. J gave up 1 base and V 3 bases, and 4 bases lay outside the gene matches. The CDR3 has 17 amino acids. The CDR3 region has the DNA TGTGCCAGCAGCGCCCGGACTAGCGGGGTGAACACCGGGGAGCTGTTTTTT. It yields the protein CASSARTSGVNTGELFF.

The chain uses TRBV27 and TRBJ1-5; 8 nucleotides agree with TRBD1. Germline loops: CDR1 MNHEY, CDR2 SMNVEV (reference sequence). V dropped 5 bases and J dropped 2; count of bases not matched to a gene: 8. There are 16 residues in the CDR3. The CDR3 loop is CASSRQGWYGNQPQHF. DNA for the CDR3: TGTGCCAGCAGTCGACAGGGGTGGTACGGCAATCAGCCCCAGCATTTT.

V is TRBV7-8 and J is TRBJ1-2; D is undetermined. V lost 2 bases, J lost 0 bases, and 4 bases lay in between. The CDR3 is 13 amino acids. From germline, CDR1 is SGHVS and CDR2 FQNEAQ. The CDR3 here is CASSLTSNYGYTF. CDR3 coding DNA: TGTGCCAGCAGCTTAACATCTAACTATGGCTACACCTTC. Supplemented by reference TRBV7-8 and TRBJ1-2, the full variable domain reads GAGVSQSPRYKVAKRGQDVALRCDPISGHVSLFWYQQALGQGPEFLTYFQNEAQLDKSGLPSDRFFAERPEGSVSTLKIQRTQQEDSAVYLCASSLTSNYGYTFGSGTRLTVV.

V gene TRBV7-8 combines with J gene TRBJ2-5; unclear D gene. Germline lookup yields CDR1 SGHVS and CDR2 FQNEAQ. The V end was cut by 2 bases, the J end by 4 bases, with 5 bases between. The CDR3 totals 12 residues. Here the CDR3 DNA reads TGTGCCAGCAGCTTAAGTAGAGAGACCCAGTACTTC. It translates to CASSLSRETQYF.

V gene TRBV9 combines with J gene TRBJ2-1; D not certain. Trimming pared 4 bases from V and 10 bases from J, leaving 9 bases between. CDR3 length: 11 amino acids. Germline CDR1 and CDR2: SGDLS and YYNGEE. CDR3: CASSIYEEQFF. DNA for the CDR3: TGTGCCAGCAGCATCTACGAGGAGCAGTTCTTC.

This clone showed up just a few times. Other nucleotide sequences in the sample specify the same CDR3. The CDR3 reads CASSLEGRGYTF. In nucleotides, the CDR3 is TGTGCCAGCAGCTTAGAGGGGCGAGGCTACACCTTC. J is TRBJ1-2 and V is TRBV11-2; possible D gene TRBD1, 5 bases. The CDR3 totals 12 residues. V was trimmed by 0 bases and J by 8 bases, leaving 7 bases between them. CDR1 and CDR2 from the germline V gene are SGHAT and FQNNGV.

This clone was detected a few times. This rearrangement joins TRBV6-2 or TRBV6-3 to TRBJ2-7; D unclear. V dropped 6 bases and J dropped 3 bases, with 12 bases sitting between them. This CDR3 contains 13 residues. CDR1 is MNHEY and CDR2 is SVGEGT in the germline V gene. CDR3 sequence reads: CASSPYRSYEQYF. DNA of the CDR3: TGTGCCAGCAGCCCATACCGGAGCTACGAGCAGTACTTC.

CDR3 residues: CASSQPRDWGSYEQYF. The CDR3 DNA sequence: TGCGCCAGCAGCCAACCCCGGGACTGGGGCTCCTACGAGCAGTACTTC. This sequence joins TRBV4-1 and TRBJ2-7; TRBD2 is a possible D gene (6 bases). Looked up from germline, CDR1 is MGHRA and CDR2 is YSYEKL. The CDR3 spans 16 residues. The V and J ends lost 2 bases and 0 bases respectively, with 14 bases between them.

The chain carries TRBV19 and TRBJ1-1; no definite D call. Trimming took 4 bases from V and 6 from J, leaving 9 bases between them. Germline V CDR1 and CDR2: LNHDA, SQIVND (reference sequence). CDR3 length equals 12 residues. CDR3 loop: CASSTSVAEAFF. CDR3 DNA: TGTGCCAGTAGTACCTCAGTTGCTGAAGCTTTCTTT.

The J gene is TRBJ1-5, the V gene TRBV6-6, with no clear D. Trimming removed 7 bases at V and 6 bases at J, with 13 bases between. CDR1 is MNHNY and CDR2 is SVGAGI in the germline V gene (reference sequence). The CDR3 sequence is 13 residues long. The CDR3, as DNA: TGTGCCAGCACCGCAAATCTAGGTCAGCCCCAGCATTTT. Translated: CASTANLGQPQHF.

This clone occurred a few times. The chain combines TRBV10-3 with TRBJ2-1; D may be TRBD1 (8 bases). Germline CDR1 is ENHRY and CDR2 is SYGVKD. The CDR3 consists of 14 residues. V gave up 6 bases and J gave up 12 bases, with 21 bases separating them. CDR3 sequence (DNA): TGTGCCATCAGGGCGGTACAGGGGGGGTCTGGGCAGTTCTTC. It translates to CAIRAVQGGSGQFF.

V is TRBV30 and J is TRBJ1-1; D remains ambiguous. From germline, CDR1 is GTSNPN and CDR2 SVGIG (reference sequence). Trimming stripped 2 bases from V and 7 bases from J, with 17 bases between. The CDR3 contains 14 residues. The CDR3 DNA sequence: TGTGCCTGGAGTACTCCTCTACCCAACCGTGAAGCTTTCTTT. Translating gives CAWSTPLPNREAFF.

The CDR3 is CASSEYLQGARNTIYF. In DNA form, the CDR3 reads TGTGCCAGCAGTGAATATTTGCAGGGGGCAAGAAACACCATATATTTT. The chain is built from TRBV25-1 and TRBJ1-3; 8 bases are shared with TRBD1. Germline CDR1 MGHDK, CDR2 SYGVNS. V was clipped by 0 bases and J by 5 bases; unmatched bases: 6. This CDR3 is built from 16 residues.